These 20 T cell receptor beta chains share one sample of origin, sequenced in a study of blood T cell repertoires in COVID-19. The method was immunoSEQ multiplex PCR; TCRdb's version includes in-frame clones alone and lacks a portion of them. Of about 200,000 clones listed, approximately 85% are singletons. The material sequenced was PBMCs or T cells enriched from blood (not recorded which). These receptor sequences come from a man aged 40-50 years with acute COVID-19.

CDR3 loop: CASSRGGDGTDTQYF. CDR3 nucleotide sequence: TGTGCCAGCAGCCGCGGGGGGGATGGCACAGATACGCAGTATTTT. V gene TRBV5-4 combines with J gene TRBJ2-3, with 9 bases identical to TRBD2. Germline values: CDR1 SGHNT, CDR2 YYREEE (reference sequence). Trimming removed 4 bases from V and 1 base from J; junction bases left unmatched: 4. This CDR3 has 15 residues.

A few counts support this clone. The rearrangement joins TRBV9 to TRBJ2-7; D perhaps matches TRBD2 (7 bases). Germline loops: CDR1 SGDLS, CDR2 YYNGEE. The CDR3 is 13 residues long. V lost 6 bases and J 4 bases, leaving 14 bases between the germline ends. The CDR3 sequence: CASNQGGEYEQYF. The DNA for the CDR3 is TGTGCCAGCAACCAAGGGGGGGAGTACGAGCAGTACTTC.

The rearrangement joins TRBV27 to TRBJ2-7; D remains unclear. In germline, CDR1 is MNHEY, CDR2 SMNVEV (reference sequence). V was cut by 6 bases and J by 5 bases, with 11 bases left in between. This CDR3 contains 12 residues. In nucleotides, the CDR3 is TGTGCCAGCAGCGATAGAGGTGACGAGCAGTACTTC. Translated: CASSDRGDEQYF.

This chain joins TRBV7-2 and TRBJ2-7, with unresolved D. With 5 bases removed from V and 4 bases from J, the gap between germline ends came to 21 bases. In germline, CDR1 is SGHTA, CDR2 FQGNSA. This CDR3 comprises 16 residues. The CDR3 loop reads CASSPRPNLIFYEQYF. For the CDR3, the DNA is TGTGCCAGCAGCCCGAGGCCCAACCTTATTTTTTACGAGCAGTACTTC.

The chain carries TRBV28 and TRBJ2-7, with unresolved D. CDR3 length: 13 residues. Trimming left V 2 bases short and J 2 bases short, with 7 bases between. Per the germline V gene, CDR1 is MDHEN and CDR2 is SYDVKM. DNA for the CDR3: TGTGCCAGCAGTTTAATAGCCACCTACGAGCAGTACTTC. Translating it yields CASSLIATYEQYF.

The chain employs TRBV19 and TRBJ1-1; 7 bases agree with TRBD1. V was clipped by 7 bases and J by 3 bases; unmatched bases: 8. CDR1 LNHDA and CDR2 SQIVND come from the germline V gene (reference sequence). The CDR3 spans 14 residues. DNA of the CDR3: TGTGCCAGTACTCACCGCACAGGGGACACTGAAGCTTTCTTT. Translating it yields CASTHRTGDTEAFF.

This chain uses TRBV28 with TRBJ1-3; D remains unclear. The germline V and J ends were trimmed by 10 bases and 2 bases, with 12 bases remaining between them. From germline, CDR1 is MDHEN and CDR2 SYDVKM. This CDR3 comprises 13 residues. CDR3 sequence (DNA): TGTGCCACAGATGAGGGTGCTGGAAACACCATATATTTT. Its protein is CATDEGAGNTIYF. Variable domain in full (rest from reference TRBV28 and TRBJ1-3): DVKVTQSSRYLVKRTGEKVFLECVQDMDHENMFWYRQDPGLGLRLIYFSYDVKMKEKGDIPEGYSVSREKKERFSLILESASTNQTSMYLCATDEGAGNTIYFGEGSWLTVV.

CDR3 in DNA: TGTGCCAGCAGTTCGCGACTAGCGGGATCTGGGGCCAACGTCCTGACTTTC. Protein product: CASSSRLAGSGANVLTF. The chain employs TRBV27 and TRBJ2-6; 11 bases match TRBD2. Germline V gene sequence: CDR1 MNHEY, CDR2 SMNVEV (reference sequence). The J segment lost 1 base and the V segment lost 4 bases, leaving 3 bases of the junction unmatched. This CDR3 has 17 residues.

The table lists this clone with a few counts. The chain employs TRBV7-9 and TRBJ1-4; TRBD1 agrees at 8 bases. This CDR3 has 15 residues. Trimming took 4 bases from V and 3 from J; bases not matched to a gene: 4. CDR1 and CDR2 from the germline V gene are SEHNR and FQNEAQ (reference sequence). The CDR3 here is CASSSGQGPNEKLFF. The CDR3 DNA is TGTGCCAGCAGCTCTGGACAGGGACCTAATGAAAAACTGTTTTTT. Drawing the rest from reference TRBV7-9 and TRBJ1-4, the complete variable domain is DTGVSQNPRHKITKRGQNVTFRCDPISEHNRLYWYRQTLGQGPEFLTYFQNEAQLEKSRLLSDRFSAERPKGSFSTLEIQRTEQGDSAMYLCASSSGQGPNEKLFFGSGTQLSVL.

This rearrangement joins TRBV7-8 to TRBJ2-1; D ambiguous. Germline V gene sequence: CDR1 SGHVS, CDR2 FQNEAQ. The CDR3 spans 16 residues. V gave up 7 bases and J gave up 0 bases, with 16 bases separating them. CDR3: CASIKWRPSSYNEQFF. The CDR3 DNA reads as TGTGCCAGCATCAAGTGGCGGCCAAGCTCCTACAATGAGCAGTTCTTC.

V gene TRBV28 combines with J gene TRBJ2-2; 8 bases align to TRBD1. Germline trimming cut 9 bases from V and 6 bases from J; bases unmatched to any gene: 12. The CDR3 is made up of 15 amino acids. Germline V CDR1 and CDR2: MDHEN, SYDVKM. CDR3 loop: CASYLGTGFAGELFF. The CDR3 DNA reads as TGTGCCAGTTACCTGGGGACAGGCTTCGCCGGGGAGCTGTTTTTT.

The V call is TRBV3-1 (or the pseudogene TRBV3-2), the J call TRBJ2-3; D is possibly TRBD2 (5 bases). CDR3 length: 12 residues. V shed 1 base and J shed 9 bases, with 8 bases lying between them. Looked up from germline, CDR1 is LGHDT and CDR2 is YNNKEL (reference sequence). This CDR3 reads CASSQVANTQYF. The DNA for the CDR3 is TGTGCCAGCAGCCAAGTAGCGAACACGCAGTATTTT.

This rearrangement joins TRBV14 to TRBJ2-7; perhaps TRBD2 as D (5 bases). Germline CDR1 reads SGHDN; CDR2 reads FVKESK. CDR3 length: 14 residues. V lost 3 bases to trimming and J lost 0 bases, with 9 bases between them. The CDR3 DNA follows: TGTGCCAGCAGCCAGAACAGCGGCTCCTACGAGCAGTACTTC. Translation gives CASSQNSGSYEQYF.

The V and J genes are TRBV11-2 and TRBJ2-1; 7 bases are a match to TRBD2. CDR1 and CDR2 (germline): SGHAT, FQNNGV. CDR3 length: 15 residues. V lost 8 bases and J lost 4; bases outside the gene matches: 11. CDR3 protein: CASSEGGSGYNEQFF. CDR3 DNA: TGTGCCAGCTCCGAAGGCGGGAGCGGGTACAATGAGCAGTTCTTC.

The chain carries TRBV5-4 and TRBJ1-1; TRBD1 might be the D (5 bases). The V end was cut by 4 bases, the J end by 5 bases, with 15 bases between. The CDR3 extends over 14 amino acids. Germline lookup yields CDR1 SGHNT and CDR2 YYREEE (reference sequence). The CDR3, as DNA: TGTGCCAGCAGCCGAGACAGAGATCCGACTGAAGCTTTCTTT. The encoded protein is CASSRDRDPTEAFF. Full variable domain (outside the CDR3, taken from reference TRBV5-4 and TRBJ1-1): ETGVTQSPTHLIKTRGQQVTLRCSSQSGHNTVSWYQQALGQGPQFIFQYYREEENGRGNFPPRFSGLQFPNYSSELNVNALELDDSALYLCASSRDRDPTEAFFGQGTRLTVV.

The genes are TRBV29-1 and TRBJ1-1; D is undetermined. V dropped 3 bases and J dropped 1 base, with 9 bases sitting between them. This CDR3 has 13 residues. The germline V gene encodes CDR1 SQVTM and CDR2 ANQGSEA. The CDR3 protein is CSVDGRSNTEAFF. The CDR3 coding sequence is TGCAGCGTTGATGGTCGGTCGAACACTGAAGCTTTCTTT.

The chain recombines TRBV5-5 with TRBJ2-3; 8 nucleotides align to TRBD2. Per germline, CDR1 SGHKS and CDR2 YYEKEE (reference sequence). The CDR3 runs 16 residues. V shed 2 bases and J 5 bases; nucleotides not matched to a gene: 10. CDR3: CASSLRRDRGGDTQYF. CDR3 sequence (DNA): TGTGCCAGCAGCTTAAGGAGGGATCGGGGGGGAGATACGCAGTATTTT. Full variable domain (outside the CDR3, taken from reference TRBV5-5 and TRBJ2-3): DAGVTQSPTHLIKTRGQQVTLRCSPISGHKSVSWYQQVLGQGPQFIFQYYEKEERGRGNFPDRFSARQFPNYSSELNVNALLLGDSALYLCASSLRRDRGGDTQYFGPGTRLTVL.

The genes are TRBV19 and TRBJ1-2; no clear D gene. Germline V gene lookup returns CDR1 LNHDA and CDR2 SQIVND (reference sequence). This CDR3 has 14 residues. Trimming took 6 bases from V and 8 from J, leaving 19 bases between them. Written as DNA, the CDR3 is TGTGCCAGTAGCTTGGGCCCTTCGGATGTCGGCTACACCTTC. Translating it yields CASSLGPSDVGYTF.

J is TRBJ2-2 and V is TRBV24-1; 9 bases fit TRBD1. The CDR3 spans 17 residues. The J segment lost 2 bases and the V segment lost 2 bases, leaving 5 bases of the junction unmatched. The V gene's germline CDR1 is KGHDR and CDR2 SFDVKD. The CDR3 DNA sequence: TGTGCCACCAGTGATTCCCGGACAGGGGACAACACCGGGGAGCTGTTTTTT. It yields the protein CATSDSRTGDNTGELFF.

The CDR3 spells CATQGSYEQYF. The CDR3 DNA sequence: TGTGCCACACAGGGGTCCTACGAGCAGTACTTC. The chain is built from TRBV2 and TRBJ2-7; 7 bases line up with TRBD1. CDR1 and CDR2 from the germline V gene are SNHLY and FYNNEI. This CDR3 is built from 11 residues. Trimming took 10 bases from V and 1 from J; bases not matched to a gene: 1.